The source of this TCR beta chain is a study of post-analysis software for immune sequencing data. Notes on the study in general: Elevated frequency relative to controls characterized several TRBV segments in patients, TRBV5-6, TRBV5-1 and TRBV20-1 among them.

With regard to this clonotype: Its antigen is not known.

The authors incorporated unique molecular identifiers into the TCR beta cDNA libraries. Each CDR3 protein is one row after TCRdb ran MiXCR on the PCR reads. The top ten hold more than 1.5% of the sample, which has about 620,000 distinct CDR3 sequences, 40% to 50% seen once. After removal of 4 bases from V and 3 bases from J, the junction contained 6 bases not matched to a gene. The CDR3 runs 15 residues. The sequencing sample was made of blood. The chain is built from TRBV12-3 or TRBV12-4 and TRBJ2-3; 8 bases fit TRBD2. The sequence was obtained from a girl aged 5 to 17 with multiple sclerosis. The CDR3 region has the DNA TGTGCCAGCAGTTCTCTTAGCGGGGTAACAGATACGCAGTATTTT. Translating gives CASSSLSGVTDTQYF.